The next 21 T cell receptor beta chains were all read from a single sample in a study of blood T cell repertoires in COVID-19. The protocol was immunoSEQ multiplex PCR, while the TCRdb copy is restricted to in-frame clones and leaves out a portion. The sample holds about 240,000 clones, about 89% seen once. Sequencing used PBMCs or T cells enriched from blood (not recorded which). These receptors all come from a woman in her twenties or thirties who had recovered from COVID-19.

The chain recombines TRBV24-1 with TRBJ2-1; 8 bases are a match to TRBD2. The CDR3 runs to 18 residues. Per germline, CDR1 KGHDR and CDR2 SFDVKD. The V segment lost 4 bases and the J segment 6 bases; nucleotides outside the gene matches: 16. This CDR3 is CATSDLLQPGLDINEQFF. The DNA for the CDR3 is TGTGCCACCAGTGACCTCCTCCAACCGGGACTAGACATCAATGAGCAGTTCTTC.

The V gene is TRBV11-2, the J gene TRBJ2-1, with 8 bases that match TRBD2. V lost 2 bases to trimming and J lost 0 bases; unmatched junction nucleotides: 9. The CDR3 runs to 18 residues. Germline V gives CDR1 SGHAT, CDR2 FQNNGV. The CDR3 region has the DNA TGTGCCAGCAGCTTATTTCTTCGGGGGGGAAGCTCCTACAATGAGCAGTTCTTC. Translated: CASSLFLRGGSSYNEQFF.

The V gene is TRBV7-3, the J gene TRBJ2-5, with TRBD1 matching over 8 bases. This CDR3 contains 15 residues. CDR1 is SGHTA and CDR2 is FQGTGA in the germline V gene. Trimming took 3 bases from V and 1 from J; bases not matched to a gene: 4. The CDR3 DNA reads TGTGCCAGCAGCTTCCAAGGACAGGGCCAAGAGACCCAGTACTTC. It codes for CASSFQGQGQETQYF.

The V gene is TRBV10-3, the J gene TRBJ1-5; no firm D call. V was shortened by 4 bases and J by 5 bases, with 6 bases between the two germline ends. From germline, CDR1 is ENHRY and CDR2 SYGVKD. The CDR3 totals 12 residues. CDR3 loop: CAISAEDQPQHF. The CDR3 DNA sequence: TGTGCCATCAGTGCTGAGGATCAGCCCCAGCATTTT.

The rearrangement joins TRBV2 to TRBJ1-2, with no clear D. The CDR3 loop spans 12 amino acids. Germline V gene data show CDR1 as SNHLY and CDR2 as FYNNEI. V lost 5 bases to trimming and J lost 2 bases, with 6 bases between them. The CDR3 DNA reads TGTGCCAGCAGTCGAGAGAACTATGGCTACACCTTC. It yields the protein CASSRENYGYTF.

V gene TRBV4-3 combines with J gene TRBJ1-1; no reliable D call. CDR1 and CDR2 from the germline V gene are LGHNA and YSLEER. Trimming took off 0 bases at V and 2 bases at J, with 7 bases between the two ends. The CDR3 has 14 amino acids. CDR3 coding DNA: TGCGCCAGCAGCCAAGAATTCCCAAACACTGAAGCTTTCTTT. Translated, it gives CASSQEFPNTEAFF.

V and J are TRBV19 and TRBJ2-3; D might be TRBD2 (7 bases). The germline V and J ends were trimmed by 5 bases and 5 bases, with 23 bases remaining between them. Germline CDR1 is LNHDA and CDR2 is SQIVND (reference sequence). The CDR3 runs 17 residues. Here the CDR3 DNA reads TGTGCCAGTAGTCGTTTTACGGGGGGCGTATCGGTAGATACGCAGTATTTT. This encodes CASSRFTGGVSVDTQYF.

V and J are TRBV28 and TRBJ1-6; 11 nucleotides line up with TRBD1. The CDR3 totals 17 residues. J lost 10 bases, V lost 1 base, and 9 bases had no gene match. Germline V gene lookup returns CDR1 MDHEN and CDR2 SYDVKM. The CDR3 nucleotides read TGTGCCAGCAGTTTATTGTCCTGGACAGGGGGCAGGTCACCCCTCCACTTT. Amino acid sequence: CASSLLSWTGGRSPLHF.

The chain has TRBV30 and TRBJ2-3; possibly TRBD1 for D (5 bases). Between the trimmed V and J ends, which lost 7 bases and 2 bases, there was a span of 22 bases. From germline, CDR1 is GTSNPN and CDR2 SVGIG (reference sequence). The CDR3 sequence is 16 residues long. CDR3 residues: CASVDVGVLSTDTQYF. As DNA, the CDR3 is TGTGCCTCAGTAGACGTAGGGGTACTCTCCACAGATACGCAGTATTTT.

In nucleotides, the CDR3 is TGTGCCAGCAGCGGCGGGACTAGCGGGATGGCAGATACGCAGTATTTT. This sequence encodes CASSGGTSGMADTQYF. The chain uses TRBV9 and TRBJ2-3; TRBD2 matches at 13 bases. The CDR3 contains 16 residues. V lost 3 bases to trimming and J lost 4 bases; unmatched junction nucleotides: 5. The germline V gene encodes CDR1 SGDLS and CDR2 YYNGEE.

J is TRBJ1-3 and V is TRBV2, with TRBD1 as a possible D gene (5 bases). The CDR3 is made up of 14 amino acids. Germline V gives CDR1 SNHLY, CDR2 FYNNEI. With 8 bases removed from V and 0 bases from J, the gap between germline ends came to 11 bases. The CDR3 reads CASGWGLSGNTIYF. The CDR3 nucleotides read TGTGCCAGCGGGTGGGGCCTCTCTGGAAACACCATATATTTT.

In this sample, this clone turned up once. J is TRBJ1-2 and V is TRBV6-5; 7 nucleotides line up with TRBD1. V gave up 4 bases and J gave up 7 bases; unmatched junction bases: 6. The length of the CDR3 is 13 residues. The germline V gene has CDR1 MNHEY and CDR2 SVGAGI. DNA of the CDR3: TGTGCCAGCAGTTGGAAGGGGGCAGGTGGCTACACCTTC. It translates to CASSWKGAGGYTF.

The chain joins TRBV28 to TRBJ1-6; a possible D gene is TRBD1 (5 bases). Trimming left V 7 bases short and J 9 bases short, with 10 bases between. Germline values: CDR1 MDHEN, CDR2 SYDVKM. The CDR3 is 12 residues long. CDR3 in DNA: TGTGCCAGCATGGGGGGGGTTTCACCCCTCCACTTT. Translating gives CASMGGVSPLHF.

This chain joins TRBV6-5 and TRBJ1-1; possible D gene TRBD1, 5 bases. Trimming took 7 bases from V and 1 from J, leaving 10 bases between them. Germline CDR1 and CDR2: MNHEY and SVGAGI. CDR3 length: 13 amino acids. CDR3 amino acids: CASIKQGNTEAFF. DNA for the CDR3: TGTGCCAGCATCAAGCAGGGGAACACTGAAGCTTTCTTT.

The gene calls are TRBV19 and TRBJ2-5; TRBD1 matches 9 bases. With 1 base clipped from V and 5 bases from J, the junction kept 2 bases outside the gene matches. The CDR3 has 14 residues. The germline V gene has CDR1 LNHDA and CDR2 SQIVND (reference sequence). CDR3 bases: TGTGCCAGTAGTATAGGGACAGGGGTGGAGACCCAGTACTTC. Protein product: CASSIGTGVETQYF.

The chain recombines TRBV12-3 or TRBV12-4 with TRBJ2-7; no clear D. The CDR3 loop spans 12 amino acids. The V gene lost 7 bases and the J gene lost 3 bases, with 10 bases spanning the gap. As DNA, the CDR3 is TGTGCCAGCACGCGACTGGGCTACGAGCAGTACTTC. Protein sequence: CASTRLGYEQYF.

This rearrangement joins TRBV7-2 to TRBJ2-5; 9 positions match TRBD2. The V segment lost 5 bases and the J segment 4 bases; nucleotides outside the gene matches: 14. The CDR3 is made up of 17 amino acids. In germline, CDR1 is SGHTA, CDR2 FQGNSA. The CDR3 DNA is TGTGCCAGCAGCCTAGGGGCTAGCGGGATTCGCCGAGAGACCCAGTACTTC. Its protein product is CASSLGASGIRRETQYF.

This clone appeared a single time. This rearrangement joins TRBV9 to TRBJ2-5, with D possibly being TRBD2 (6 bases). Germline lookup yields CDR1 SGDLS and CDR2 YYNGEE. With 0 bases removed from V and 5 bases from J, the gap between germline ends came to 11 bases. The CDR3 has 14 residues. CDR3 DNA sequence: TGTGCCAGCAGCGTAGGGAGGGCTTTTGAGACCCAGTACTTC. Protein: CASSVGRAFETQYF.

This chain links TRBV14 with TRBJ2-5; TRBD2 might be the D (6 bases). Per germline, CDR1 SGHDN and CDR2 FVKESK. The CDR3 runs 16 residues. The V end lost 4 bases, the J end lost 4 bases, and 19 bases lay between the germline ends. CDR3 protein: CASSPWRAGRGETQYF. The CDR3 DNA reads TGTGCCAGCAGCCCGTGGAGGGCAGGGCGTGGAGAGACCCAGTACTTC.

For this clone: The same CDR3 also results from other DNA sequences found in this sample. The rearrangement joins TRBV28 to TRBJ1-2; TRBD1 might be the D (5 bases). This CDR3 is built from 13 residues. The ends were cut back, 2 bases at V and 4 bases at J, with 8 bases in the middle. Per the germline V gene, CDR1 is MDHEN and CDR2 is SYDVKM. CDR3 region: CASSLGGAYGYTF. For the CDR3, the DNA is TGTGCCAGCAGTTTAGGAGGGGCCTATGGCTACACCTTC.

V gene TRBV7-6 combines with J gene TRBJ1-2; 8 positions agree with TRBD1. The germline V gene has CDR1 SGHVS and CDR2 FNYEAQ. This CDR3 is 16 amino acids long. Trimming took 1 base from V and 6 from J; bases not matched to a gene: 10. CDR3 nucleotides: TGTGCCAGCAGCTTAGGGGAGACCAGGGGGCGACATGGCTACACCTTC. Translation: CASSLGETRGRHGYTF.